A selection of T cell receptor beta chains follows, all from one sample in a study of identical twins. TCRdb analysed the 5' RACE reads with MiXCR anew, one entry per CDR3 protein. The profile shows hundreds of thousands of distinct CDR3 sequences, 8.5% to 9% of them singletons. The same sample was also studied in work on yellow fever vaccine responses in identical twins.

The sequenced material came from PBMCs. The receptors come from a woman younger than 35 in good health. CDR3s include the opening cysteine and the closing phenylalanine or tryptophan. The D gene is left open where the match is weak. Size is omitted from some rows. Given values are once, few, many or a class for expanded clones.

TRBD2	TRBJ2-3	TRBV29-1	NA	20	TGCAGCGTTGTCGCCCGCCTCCCTAGCGGGAGGCTCATCCGGGCAGATACGCAGTATTTT	CSVVARLPSGRLIRADTQYF
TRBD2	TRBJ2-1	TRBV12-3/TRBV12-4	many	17	TGTGCCAGCAGCCGCGAACCACTAGCGGAAACCTACAATGAGCAGTTCTTC	CASSREPLAETYNEQFF
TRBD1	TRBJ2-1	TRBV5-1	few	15	TGCGCCAGCAGACGGACAGGGGGGTCCTACAATGAGCAGTTCTTC	CASRRTGGSYNEQFF
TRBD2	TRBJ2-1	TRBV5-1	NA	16	TGCGCCAGCAGCTACTGGACTAGCGGGAGGCAAAATGAGCAGTTCTTC	CASSYWTSGRQNEQFF
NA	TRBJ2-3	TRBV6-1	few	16	TGTGCCAGCAGTGAATTGCCGGTCTGGGTGGGAGATACGCAGTATTTT	CASSELPVWVGDTQYF
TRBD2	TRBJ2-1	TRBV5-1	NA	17	TGCGCCAGCAGCTGGATACAGCGGGGGGGCCTCTACAATGAGCAGTTCTTC	CASSWIQRGGLYNEQFF
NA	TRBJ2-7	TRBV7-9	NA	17	TGTGCCAGCAGTACCACCAGAGGGCTGGCGGGGCCACGGGAGCAGTACTTC	CASSTTRGLAGPREQYF
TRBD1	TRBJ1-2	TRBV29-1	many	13	TGCAGCGTTTTCGGGGGACAGAACTATGGCTACACCTTC	CSVFGGQNYGYTF
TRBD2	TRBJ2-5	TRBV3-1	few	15	TGTGCCAGCAGCTCCAGCGGGATTTACCAAGAGACCCAGTACTTC	CASSSSGIYQETQYF
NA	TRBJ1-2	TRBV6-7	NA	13	TGTGCCAGCAGATTACAGGCTAACTATGGCTACACCTTC	CASRLQANYGYTF
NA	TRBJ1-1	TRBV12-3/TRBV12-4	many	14	TGTGCCAGCAGGGCCCGGGACGGTAACACTGAAGCTTTCTTT	CASRARDGNTEAFF
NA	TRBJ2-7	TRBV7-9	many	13	TGTGCCAGCAGCTCCAGAAGCTCCTACGAGCAGTACTTC	CASSSRSSYEQYF
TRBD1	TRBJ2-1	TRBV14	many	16	TGTGCCAGCAGCCAAGAGCCGGGACAGGCCGTCCATGAGCAGTTCTTC	CASSQEPGQAVHEQFF
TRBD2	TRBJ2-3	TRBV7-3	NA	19	TGTGCCAGCAGCTCCCCCTTTAGCGGGGGGGGCTTAGGCACAGATACGCAGTATTTT	CASSSPFSGGGLGTDTQYF
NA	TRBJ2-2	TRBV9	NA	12	TGTGCCAGCAGCGTAGTGTCGGGGGAGCTGTTTTTT	CASSVVSGELFF
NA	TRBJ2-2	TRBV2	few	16	TGTGCCAGCAGTGAACTAGCCCCAACCCATCCTGGGGAGCTGTTTTTT	CASSELAPTHPGELFF
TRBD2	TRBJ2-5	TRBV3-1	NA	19	TGTGCCAGCAGCCAAGATGCGCCTAGCGGGAGGGGCGGGCAAGAGACCCAGTACTTC	CASSQDAPSGRGGQETQYF
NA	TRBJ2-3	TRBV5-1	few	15	TGCGCCAGCAGCTTATCGACCCTTTACACAGATACGCAGTATTTT	CASSLSTLYTDTQYF
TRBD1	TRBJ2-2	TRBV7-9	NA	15	TGTGCCAGCAGGAACTTACCAGGGGGAACCGGGGAGCTGTTTTTT	CASRNLPGGTGELFF
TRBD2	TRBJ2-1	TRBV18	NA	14	TGTGCCAGCGCAAGTCTAGCGGGAGACAATGAGCAGTTCTTC	CASASLAGDNEQFF
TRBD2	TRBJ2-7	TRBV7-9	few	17	TGTGCCAGCAGCCCCTCCGGCGGGAGGGCCTTTTTCTACGAGCAGTACTTC	CASSPSGGRAFFYEQYF
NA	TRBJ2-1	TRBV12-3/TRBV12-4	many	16	TGTGCCAGCAGATCATTTGGGGATAGCTCCTACAATGAGCAGTTCTTC	CASRSFGDSSYNEQFF
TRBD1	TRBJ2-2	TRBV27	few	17	TGTGCCAGCAGGGAGAGGGACAGGGGAGTAGTGACCGGGGAGCTGTTTTTT	CASRERDRGVVTGELFF
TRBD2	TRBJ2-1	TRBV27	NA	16	TGTGCCAGCAGTTCCATAGCGGGACTAGTTGGCAATGAGCAGTTCTTC	CASSSIAGLVGNEQFF
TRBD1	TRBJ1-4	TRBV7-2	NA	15	TGTGCCAGCAGCCCCAGACAGGGTCAGAGTGAAAAACTGTTTTTT	CASSPRQGQSEKLFF
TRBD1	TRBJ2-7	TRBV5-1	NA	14	TGCGCCAGCAGCTGGGACAGGGCTGAATACGAGCAGTACTTC	CASSWDRAEYEQYF
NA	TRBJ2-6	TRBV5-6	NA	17	TGTGCCAGCAGCCTCCAAGGGCGGCTTCCTGGGGCCAACGTCCTGACTTTC	CASSLQGRLPGANVLTF
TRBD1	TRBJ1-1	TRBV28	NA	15	TGTGCCAGCACCCAATTCGGGACAGGGTATCTTGTAGCTTTCTTT	CASTQFGTGYLVAFF
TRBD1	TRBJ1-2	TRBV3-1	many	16	TGTGCCAGCAGCCAAGTACCGGGACAGACCCTGGTAGGCTACACCTTC	CASSQVPGQTLVGYTF
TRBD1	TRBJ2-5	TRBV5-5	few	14	TGTGCCAGCAGCTCCAGGGGGAGAGGGGAGACCCAGTACTTC	CASSSRGRGETQYF
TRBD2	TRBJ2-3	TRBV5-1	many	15	TGCGCCAGCAGCTTGGAACTAGCGAAGACAGATACGCAGTATTTT	CASSLELAKTDTQYF
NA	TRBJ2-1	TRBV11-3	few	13	TGTGCCAGCAGCTTCAGGCGGGGTTCTGAGCAGTTCTTC	CASSFRRGSEQFF
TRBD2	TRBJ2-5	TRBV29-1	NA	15	TGCAGCGTGACAATATTAGCGGGAGCTGAAGAGACCCAGTACTTC	CSVTILAGAEETQYF
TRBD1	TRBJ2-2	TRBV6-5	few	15	TGTGCCAGCAGTTTAACAGGGGGCGCGACCGGGGAGCTGTTTTTT	CASSLTGGATGELFF
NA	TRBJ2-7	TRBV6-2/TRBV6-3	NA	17	TGTGCCAGCAGTTACCTGCCCTGGGCAGGGGACATCGACGAGCAGTACTTC	CASSYLPWAGDIDEQYF
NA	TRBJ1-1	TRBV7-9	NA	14	TGTGCCAGCAGCTTAGAGGGTGGCCACACTGAAGCTTTCTTT	CASSLEGGHTEAFF
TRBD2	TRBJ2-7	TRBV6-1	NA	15	TGTGCCAGCAGTCCAGTAGCGGGTGGGACCTACGAGCAGTACTTC	CASSPVAGGTYEQYF
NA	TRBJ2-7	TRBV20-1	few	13	TGCAGTGCCAGAAGGCAGGGAGTATCCGAGCAGTACTTC	CSARRQGVSEQYF
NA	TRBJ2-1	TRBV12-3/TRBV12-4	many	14	TGTGCCAGCAGCACCGGACAGATTTCGTATGAGCAGTTCTTC	CASSTGQISYEQFF
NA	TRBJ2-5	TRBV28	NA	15	TGTGCCAGCAGTTTCGGGCAGCCGTACCAAGAGACCCAGTACTTC	CASSFGQPYQETQYF
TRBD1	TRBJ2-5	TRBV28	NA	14	TGTGCCAGCTCCCGACAGGGGAAAGGAGAGACCCAGTACTTC	CASSRQGKGETQYF
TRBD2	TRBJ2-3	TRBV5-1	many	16	TGCGCCAGCAGCTTGTCTTCCGCGGGGGGGACAGATACGCAGTATTTT	CASSLSSAGGTDTQYF
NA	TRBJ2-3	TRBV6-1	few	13	TGTGCCAGCACCCGGTCGAACACAGATACGCAGTATTTT	CASTRSNTDTQYF
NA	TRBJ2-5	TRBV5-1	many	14	TGCGCCAGCAGCTTGGAAGGGTGGAAAGAGACCCAGTACTTC	CASSLEGWKETQYF